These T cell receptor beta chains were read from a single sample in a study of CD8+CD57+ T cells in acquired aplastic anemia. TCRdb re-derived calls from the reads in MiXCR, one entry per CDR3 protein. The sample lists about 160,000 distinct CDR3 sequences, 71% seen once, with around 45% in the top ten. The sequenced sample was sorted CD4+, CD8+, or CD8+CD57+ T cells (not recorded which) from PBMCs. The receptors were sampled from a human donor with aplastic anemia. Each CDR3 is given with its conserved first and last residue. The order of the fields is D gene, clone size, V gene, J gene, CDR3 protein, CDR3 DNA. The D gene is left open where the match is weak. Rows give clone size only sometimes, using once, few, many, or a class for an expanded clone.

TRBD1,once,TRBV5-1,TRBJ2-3,CASRRQGSVSDTQYF,TGCGCCAGCAGGAGACAGGGGTCGGTGTCAGATACGCAGTATTTT
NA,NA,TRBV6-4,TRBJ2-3,CASSDEGESTDTQYF,TGTGCCAGCAGTGACGAAGGGGAGAGCACAGATACGCAGTATTTT
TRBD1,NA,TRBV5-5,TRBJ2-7,CASSQHPDRRSYEQYF,TGCGCCAGCAGCCAGCACCCGGACAGGCGATCCTACGAGCAGTACTTC
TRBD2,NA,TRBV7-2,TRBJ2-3,CASRPSGGGTDTQYF,TGTGCCAGCAGGCCTAGCGGGGGTGGCACAGATACGCAGTATTTT
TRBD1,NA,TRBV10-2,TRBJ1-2,CASSPRDSLRYGYTF,TGCGCCAGCAGTCCCCGGGACAGTCTTCGTTATGGCTACACCTTC
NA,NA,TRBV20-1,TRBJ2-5,CSAMSGADSGSETQYF,TGCAGTGCTATGTCCGGCGCCGATTCCGGTAGTGAGACCCAGTACTTC
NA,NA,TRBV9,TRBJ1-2,CASSVGGLPNYGYTF,TGTGCCAGCAGCGTAGGTGGGCTCCCTAACTATGGCTACACCTTC
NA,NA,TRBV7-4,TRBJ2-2,CASSGRGGTGELFF,TGTGCCAGCAGCGGAAGGGGAGGCACCGGGGAGCTGTTTTTT
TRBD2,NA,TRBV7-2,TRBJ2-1,CASSFSGGGYNEQFF,TGTGCCAGCAGCTTTTCGGGAGGCGGGTACAATGAGCAGTTCTTC
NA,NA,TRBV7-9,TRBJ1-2,CASSLRDRFYGYTF,TGTGCCAGCAGCTTGCGTGACAGATTCTATGGCTACACCTTC
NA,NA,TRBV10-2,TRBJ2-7,CASRRGGEYEQYF,TGCGCCAGCAGGAGAGGAGGGGAGTACGAGCAGTACTTC
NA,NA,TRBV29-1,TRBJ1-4,CSVGDLGEKLFF,TGCAGCGTTGGGGACCTTGGTGAAAAACTGTTTTTT
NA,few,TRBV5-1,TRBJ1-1,CASSFGQGYTEAFF,TGCGCCAGCAGCTTTGGGCAGGGCTACACTGAAGCTTTCTTT
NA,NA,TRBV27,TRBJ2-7,CASSPGTVGYEQYF,TGTGCCAGCAGTCCGGGGACGGTTGGCTACGAGCAGTACTTC
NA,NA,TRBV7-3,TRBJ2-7,CASSKGDYEQYF,TGTGCCAGCAGTAAGGGGGACTACGAGCAGTACTTC